This entry lists 20 T cell receptor beta chains sequenced from one sample in a study of blood T cell repertoires in COVID-19. Generated by immunoSEQ multiplex PCR, the TCRdb table keeps only in-frame clones and is missing some. The sample includes 100,000 to 150,000 clones, around 77% of them seen just once. Sequencing input: peripheral blood. These receptors were obtained from a human donor in a cohort sampled during active COVID-19.

The genes are TRBV6-4 and TRBJ1-2; TRBD1 matches 11 bases. The CDR3 spans 15 residues. Trimming took 0 bases from V and 8 from J; bases not matched to a gene: 5. Germline CDR1 is MRHNA and CDR2 is SNTAGT. For the CDR3, the DNA is TGTGCCAGCAGTGACTCCCGGGACAGGGGGGGAGGCTACACCTTC. Its protein is CASSDSRDRGGGYTF.

This clone was picked up one time. The chain has TRBV6-5 and TRBJ1-2; the D gene is possibly TRBD1 (6 bases). V lost 10 bases, J lost 6 bases, and 15 bases lay in between. CDR1 is MNHEY, CDR2 SVGAGI, per germline. The CDR3 has 12 amino acids. The CDR3 region is CAIRTGYDGYTF. CDR3 nucleotides: TGTGCCATTCGTACAGGGTACGATGGCTACACCTTC.

The genes are TRBV30 and TRBJ1-3, with 7 positions matching TRBD1. Germline V gene lookup returns CDR1 GTSNPN and CDR2 SVGIG (reference sequence). With V trimmed by 2 bases and J by 5 bases, 6 bases remained unmatched. The CDR3 spans 14 residues. This chain's CDR3 is CAWSPDRARNTIYF. The CDR3 coding sequence is TGTGCCTGGAGTCCCGACAGGGCAAGAAACACCATATATTTT. The full variable domain, with the rest looked up from reference TRBV30 and TRBJ1-3, is SQTIHQWPATLVQPVGSPLSLECTVEGTSNPNLYWYRQAAGRGLQLLFYSVGIGQISSEVPQNLSASRPQDRQFILSSKKLLLSDSGFYLCAWSPDRARNTIYFGEGSWLTVV.

The chain recombines TRBV5-4 with TRBJ1-2, with D hard to call. Trimming shortened V by 0 bases and J by 0 bases, and 9 bases separated the two germline ends. Germline CDR1 reads SGHNT; CDR2 reads YYREEE (reference sequence). This CDR3 is 15 amino acids long. This CDR3 reads CASSLVQRTNYGYTF. The CDR3 nucleotides read TGTGCCAGCAGCTTGGTTCAGCGAACTAACTATGGCTACACCTTC. Drawing the rest from reference TRBV5-4 and TRBJ1-2, the complete variable domain is ETGVTQSPTHLIKTRGQQVTLRCSSQSGHNTVSWYQQALGQGPQFIFQYYREEENGRGNFPPRFSGLQFPNYSSELNVNALELDDSALYLCASSLVQRTNYGYTFGSGTRLTVV.

The chain has TRBV27 and TRBJ1-5, with D hard to call. This CDR3 contains 14 residues. Germline assignment: CDR1 MNHEY and CDR2 SMNVEV (reference sequence). V was shortened by 2 bases and J by 5 bases, with 10 bases between the two germline ends. CDR3: CASSLRGEYQPQHF. In DNA form, the CDR3 reads TGTGCCAGCAGTTTACGGGGAGAATATCAGCCCCAGCATTTT.

V usage is TRBV3-1 (or the pseudogene TRBV3-2) and J usage is TRBJ2-7; D is possibly TRBD1 (5 bases). CDR3 length equals 13 residues. Trimming left V 2 bases short and J 3 bases short, with 8 bases between. The germline CDR1 and CDR2 sequences are LGHDT and YNNKEL (reference sequence). CDR3 DNA sequence: TGTGCCAGCAGCCAACAGGGAATCTACGAGCAGTACTTC. This gives the protein CASSQQGIYEQYF.

V gene TRBV6-4 combines with J gene TRBJ1-1, with TRBD1 matching over 7 bases. The CDR3 runs 14 residues. Germline V gene data show CDR1 as MRHNA and CDR2 as SNTAGT. Unmatched junction bases numbered 6, after V lost 4 bases and J lost 4 bases. The CDR3 DNA follows: TGTGCCAGCAGTGGGGACAGTGAAGGCACTGAAGCTTTCTTT. Protein: CASSGDSEGTEAFF.

This clone was recorded a few times. V is TRBV30 and J is TRBJ2-7; possible D gene TRBD1, 6 bases. Germline CDR1 and CDR2: GTSNPN and SVGIG (reference sequence). The germline V and J ends were trimmed by 5 bases and 4 bases, with 12 bases remaining between them. The CDR3 runs 12 residues. The CDR3: CAWADQGYEQYF. The DNA for the CDR3 is TGTGCCTGGGCAGATCAGGGGTACGAGCAGTACTTC.

The rearrangement links TRBV7-9 to TRBJ2-6; D remains ambiguous. The CDR3 consists of 13 residues. The V gene lost 11 bases and the J gene lost 4 bases, with 12 bases spanning the gap. Germline loops: CDR1 SEHNR, CDR2 FQNEAQ (reference sequence). CDR3 nucleotides: TGTGCCGGAGAAGGTTCCGGGGCCAACGTCCTGACTTTC. Protein product: CAGEGSGANVLTF.

This chain connects TRBV4-1 to TRBJ2-7, with D perhaps matching TRBD1 (5 bases). V lost 2 bases to trimming and J lost 1 base, with 12 bases between them. The CDR3 is 15 amino acids. Germline V gives CDR1 MGHRA, CDR2 YSYEKL. CDR3 sequence (DNA): TGCGCCAGCAGCCAACCCTGGACACGTTCCTACGAGCAGTACTTC. It codes for CASSQPWTRSYEQYF.

This clone showed up just once. This rearrangement joins TRBV6-1 to TRBJ2-7, with unresolved D. Germline V lookup: CDR1 MNHNS, CDR2 SASEGT. The CDR3 totals 12 residues. The V end was cut by 2 bases, the J end by 3 bases, with 5 bases between. For the CDR3, the DNA is TGTGCCAGCAGTGAAATTAGCTACGAGCAGTACTTC. It translates to CASSEISYEQYF.

The CDR3 DNA reads as TGTGCCAGCAGCCAAACGGGGGAGGGCTATGGCTACACCTTC. Translation: CASSQTGEGYGYTF. This chain uses TRBV11-1 with TRBJ1-2, with D tentatively TRBD1 (5 bases). CDR1 SGHAT and CDR2 FQDESV come from the germline V gene (reference sequence). Trimming stripped 5 bases from V and 4 bases from J, with 14 bases between. This CDR3 region has 14 residues.

This rearrangement joins TRBV11-2 to TRBJ2-1; 11 bases map to TRBD2. The junction had 5 bases not matched to a gene; V was cut back by 5 bases and J by 8 bases. CDR1 and CDR2 from the germline V gene are SGHAT and FQNNGV. This CDR3 region has 14 residues. Here the CDR3 reads CASSQGLAVDEQFF. CDR3 DNA sequence: TGTGCCAGCAGCCAGGGACTAGCGGTTGATGAGCAGTTCTTC.

The CDR3 loop is CASRDRESSYNEQFF. CDR3 DNA sequence: TGTGCCAGCAGGGACCGGGAAAGCTCCTACAATGAGCAGTTCTTC. The gene calls are TRBV2 and TRBJ2-1; a possible D gene is TRBD2 (5 bases). The V gene's germline CDR1 is SNHLY and CDR2 FYNNEI. The CDR3 length is 15 residues. V was clipped by 6 bases and J by 0 bases, with 12 bases between them. The complete variable domain, with remaining parts taken from reference TRBV2 and TRBJ2-1, reads EPEVTQTPSHQVTQMGQEVILRCVPISNHLYFYWYRQILGQKVEFLVSFYNNEISEKSEIFDDQFSVERPDGSNFTLKIRSTKLEDSAMYFCASRDRESSYNEQFFGPGTRLTVL.

The chain has TRBV28 and TRBJ1-6; 10 nucleotides align to TRBD1. Germline CDR1 reads MDHEN; CDR2 reads SYDVKM. There are 15 residues in the CDR3. V lost 5 bases to trimming and J lost 11 bases; unmatched junction nucleotides: 9. CDR3 sequence: CASSPIRQGAPPLHF. The CDR3 nucleotides read TGTGCCAGCAGTCCAATCCGACAGGGGGCTCCACCCCTCCACTTT.

V usage is TRBV6-2 or TRBV6-3 and J usage is TRBJ2-3, with TRBD2 matching over 8 bases. After removal of 5 bases from V and 7 bases from J, the junction contained 11 bases not matched to a gene. This CDR3 is 15 amino acids long. Germline CDR1 MNHEY, CDR2 SVGEGT. CDR3 protein: CASSQRRGARNTQYF. CDR3 DNA: TGTGCCAGCAGTCAGAGGCGGGGGGCCCGGAATACGCAGTATTTT.

V gene TRBV14 combines with J gene TRBJ1-1; 7 bases align to TRBD1. The CDR3 sequence is 14 residues long. The J segment lost 6 bases and the V segment lost 4 bases, leaving 8 bases of the junction unmatched. Per the germline V gene, CDR1 is SGHDN and CDR2 is FVKESK. Here the CDR3 reads CASSRHEGASEAFF. In nucleotides, the CDR3 is TGTGCCAGCAGCCGACATGAGGGGGCTTCTGAAGCTTTCTTT.

This chain uses TRBV7-6 with TRBJ2-7; 11 bases fit TRBD2. Germline CDR1 is SGHVS and CDR2 is FNYEAQ. The CDR3 runs 14 residues. With 0 bases clipped from V and 6 bases from J, the junction kept 1 base outside the gene matches. This CDR3 is CASSLAGTSGEQYF. For the CDR3, the DNA is TGTGCCAGCAGCTTAGCGGGGACTAGCGGCGAGCAGTACTTC.

The rearrangement joins TRBV7-9 to TRBJ2-3, with D possibly TRBD2 on 5 matching bases. The germline V gene encodes CDR1 SEHNR and CDR2 FQNEAQ (reference sequence). V lost 3 bases, J lost 3 bases, and 16 bases lay in between. This CDR3 spans 16 amino acids. The CDR3 loop is CASSFLAGTTTDTQYF. DNA of the CDR3: TGTGCCAGCAGCTTTCTCGCGGGCACTACTACAGATACGCAGTATTTT. The variable domain in full, completed from reference TRBV7-9 and TRBJ2-3, reads DTGVSQNPRHKITKRGQNVTFRCDPISEHNRLYWYRQTLGQGPEFLTYFQNEAQLEKSRLLSDRFSAERPKGSFSTLEIQRTEQGDSAMYLCASSFLAGTTTDTQYFGPGTRLTVL.

This clone was detected only a few times. The chain couples TRBV2 to TRBJ2-2; TRBD1 might be the D (6 bases). CDR3 length: 16 amino acids. V was shortened by 8 bases and J by 0 bases, with 16 bases between the two germline ends. CDR1 and CDR2 from the germline V gene are SNHLY and FYNNEI. The CDR3, as DNA: TGTGCCAGCCAGGCAGGGGAAAGCGCGAACACCGGGGAGCTGTTTTTT. Protein sequence: CASQAGESANTGELFF.